This TCR beta chain originates from a study of CD8 T cells in Susac syndrome. It was with random hexamers that roughly 0.45 to 1 ug RNA was reverse transcribed. The method of amplification for TCR beta CDR3 was immunoSEQ multiplex PCR, covering 54 Vbeta and 13 Jbeta. MiXCR, applied by TCRdb to the immunoSEQ multiplex PCR reads, yields one record per CDR3 protein. The sample includes under 250,000 distinct CDR3 sequences, 85% to 95% of them seen just once. CDR3 length: 14 residues. Trimming left V 5 bases short and J 4 bases short, with 13 bases between. Germline-derived CDR1 and CDR2 are SGHAT and FQDESV (reference sequence).

This receptor was taken from a human donor with Susac syndrome. Sequencing was carried out using CD4+ T cells from PBMCs. V is TRBV11-1 and J is TRBJ2-3; no clear D gene. This CDR3 reads CASSPDRPPDTQYF. For the CDR3, the DNA is TGTGCCAGCAGCCCCGACCGACCCCCAGATACGCAGTATTTT.